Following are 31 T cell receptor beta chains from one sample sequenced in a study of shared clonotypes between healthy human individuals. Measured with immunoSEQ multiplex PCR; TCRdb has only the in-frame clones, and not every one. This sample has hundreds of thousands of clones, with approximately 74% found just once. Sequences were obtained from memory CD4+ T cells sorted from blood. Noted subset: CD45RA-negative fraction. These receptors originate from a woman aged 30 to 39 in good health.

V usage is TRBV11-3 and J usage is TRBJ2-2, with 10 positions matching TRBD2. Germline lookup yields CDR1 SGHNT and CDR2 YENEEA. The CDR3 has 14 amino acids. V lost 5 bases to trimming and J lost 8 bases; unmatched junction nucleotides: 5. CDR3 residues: CASSASSGSGELFF. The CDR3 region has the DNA TGTGCCAGCAGCGCATCTAGCGGGAGTGGGGAGCTGTTTTTT. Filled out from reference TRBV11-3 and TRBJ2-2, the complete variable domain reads EAGVVQSPRYKIIEKKQPVAFWCNPISGHNTLYWYLQNLGQGPELLIRYENEEAVDDSQLPKDRFSAERLKGVDSTLKIQPAELGDSAVYLCASSASSGSGELFFGEGSRLTVL.

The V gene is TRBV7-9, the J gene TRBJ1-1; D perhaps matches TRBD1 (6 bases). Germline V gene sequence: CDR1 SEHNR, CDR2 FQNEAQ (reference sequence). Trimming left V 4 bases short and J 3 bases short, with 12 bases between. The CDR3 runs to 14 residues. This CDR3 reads CASSSQGSDTEAFF. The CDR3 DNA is TGTGCCAGCAGCTCGCAGGGGTCGGACACTGAAGCTTTCTTT. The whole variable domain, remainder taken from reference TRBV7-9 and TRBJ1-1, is DTGVSQNPRHKITKRGQNVTFRCDPISEHNRLYWYRQTLGQGPEFLTYFQNEAQLEKSRLLSDRFSAERPKGSFSTLEIQRTEQGDSAMYLCASSSQGSDTEAFFGQGTRLTVV.

The CDR3 DNA follows: TGTGCCAGCTCACCTGGACAGGGACGGGAAAAACTGTTTTTT. The encoded protein is CASSPGQGREKLFF. The rearrangement uses TRBV18 and TRBJ1-4; 8 nucleotides agree with TRBD1. There are 14 residues in the CDR3. The V gene end was trimmed by 3 bases and the J gene end by 8 bases; junction bases not matched to a gene: 5. Germline V lookup: CDR1 KGHSH, CDR2 LQKENI.

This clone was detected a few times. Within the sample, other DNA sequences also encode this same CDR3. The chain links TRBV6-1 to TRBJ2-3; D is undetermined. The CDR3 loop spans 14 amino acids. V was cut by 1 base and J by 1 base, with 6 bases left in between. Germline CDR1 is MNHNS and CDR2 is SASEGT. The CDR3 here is CASSEGAGTDTQYF. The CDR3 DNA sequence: TGTGCCAGCAGTGAAGGCGCGGGCACAGATACGCAGTATTTT.

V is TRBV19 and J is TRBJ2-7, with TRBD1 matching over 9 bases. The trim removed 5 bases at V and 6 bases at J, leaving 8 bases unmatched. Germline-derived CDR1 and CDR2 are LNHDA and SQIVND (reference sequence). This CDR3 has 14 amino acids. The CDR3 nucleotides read TGTGCCAGTAGTTTCGGACAGGGGTTGGGCGAGCAGTACTTC. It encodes CASSFGQGLGEQYF.

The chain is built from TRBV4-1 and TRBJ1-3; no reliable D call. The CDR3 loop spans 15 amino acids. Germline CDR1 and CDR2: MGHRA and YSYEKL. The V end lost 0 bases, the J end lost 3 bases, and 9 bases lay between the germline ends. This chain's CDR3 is CASSQDNGHGNTIYF. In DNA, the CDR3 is TGCGCCAGCAGCCAAGATAATGGGCATGGAAACACCATATATTTT.

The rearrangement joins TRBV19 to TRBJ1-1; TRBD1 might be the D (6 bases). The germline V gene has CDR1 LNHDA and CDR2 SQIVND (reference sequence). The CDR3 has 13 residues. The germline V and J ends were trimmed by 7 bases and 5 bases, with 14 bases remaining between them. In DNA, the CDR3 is TGTGCCAGTATGGCGGGGGCGAGGACTGAAGCTTTCTTT. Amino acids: CASMAGARTEAFF. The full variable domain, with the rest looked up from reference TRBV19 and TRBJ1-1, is DGGITQSPKYLFRKEGQNVTLSCEQNLNHDAMYWYRQDPGQGLRLIYYSQIVNDFQKGDIAEGYSVSREKKESFPLTVTSAQKNPTAFYLCASMAGARTEAFFGQGTRLTVV.

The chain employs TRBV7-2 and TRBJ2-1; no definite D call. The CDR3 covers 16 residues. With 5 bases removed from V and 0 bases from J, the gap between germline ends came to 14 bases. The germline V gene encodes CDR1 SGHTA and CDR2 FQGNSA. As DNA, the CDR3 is TGTGCCAGCAGCCCCCAGCCAGTGAGCTCCTACAATGAGCAGTTCTTC. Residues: CASSPQPVSSYNEQFF.

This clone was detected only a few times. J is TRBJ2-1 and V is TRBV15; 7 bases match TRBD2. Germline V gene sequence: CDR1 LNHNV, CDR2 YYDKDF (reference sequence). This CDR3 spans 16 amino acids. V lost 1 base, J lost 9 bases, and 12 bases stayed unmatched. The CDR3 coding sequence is TGTGCCACCAGCAGAGCTACGGCGGGAGAGTTTGGTGAGCAGTTCTTC. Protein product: CATSRATAGEFGEQFF.

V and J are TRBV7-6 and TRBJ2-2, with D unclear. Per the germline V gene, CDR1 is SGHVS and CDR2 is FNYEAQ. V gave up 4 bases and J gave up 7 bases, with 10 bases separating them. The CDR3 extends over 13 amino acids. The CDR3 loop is CASSSRPVGELFF. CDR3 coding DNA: TGTGCCAGCAGCTCCCGCCCGGTCGGGGAGCTGTTTTTT.

CDR3 amino acids: CASSSHESLNTEAFF. For the CDR3, the DNA is TGTGCCAGCAGCTCCCATGAAAGTCTGAACACTGAAGCTTTCTTT. The chain is built from TRBV11-2 and TRBJ1-1; D is unclear. The CDR3 extends over 15 amino acids. Trimming took 4 bases from V and 0 from J, leaving 12 bases between them. Per germline, CDR1 SGHAT and CDR2 FQNNGV.

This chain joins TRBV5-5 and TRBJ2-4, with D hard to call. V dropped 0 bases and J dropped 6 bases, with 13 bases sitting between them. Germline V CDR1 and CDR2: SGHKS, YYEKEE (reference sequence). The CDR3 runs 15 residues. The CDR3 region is CASSLVIGPRNIQYF. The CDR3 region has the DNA TGTGCCAGCAGCTTGGTGATAGGCCCGAGAAACATTCAGTACTTC.

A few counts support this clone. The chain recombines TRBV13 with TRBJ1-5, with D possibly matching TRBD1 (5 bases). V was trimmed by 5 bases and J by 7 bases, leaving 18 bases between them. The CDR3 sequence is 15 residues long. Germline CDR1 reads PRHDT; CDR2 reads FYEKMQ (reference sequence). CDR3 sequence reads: CASSDSTRVGQPQHF. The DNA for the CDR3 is TGTGCCAGCAGCGACAGCACCAGGGTAGGGCAGCCCCAGCATTTT.

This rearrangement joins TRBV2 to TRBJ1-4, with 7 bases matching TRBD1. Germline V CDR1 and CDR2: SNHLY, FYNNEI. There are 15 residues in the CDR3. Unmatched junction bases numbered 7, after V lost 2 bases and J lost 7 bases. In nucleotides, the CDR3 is TGTGCCAGCAGTGAACGAGGCAGGGGGTCTGAAAAACTGTTTTTT. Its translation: CASSERGRGSEKLFF.

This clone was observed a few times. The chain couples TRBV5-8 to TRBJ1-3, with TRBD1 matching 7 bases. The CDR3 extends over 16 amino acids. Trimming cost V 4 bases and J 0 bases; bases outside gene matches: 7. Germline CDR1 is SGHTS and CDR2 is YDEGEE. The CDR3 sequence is CASSDPSGGSGNTIYF. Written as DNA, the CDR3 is TGTGCCAGCAGCGACCCCTCAGGGGGCTCTGGAAACACCATATATTTT.

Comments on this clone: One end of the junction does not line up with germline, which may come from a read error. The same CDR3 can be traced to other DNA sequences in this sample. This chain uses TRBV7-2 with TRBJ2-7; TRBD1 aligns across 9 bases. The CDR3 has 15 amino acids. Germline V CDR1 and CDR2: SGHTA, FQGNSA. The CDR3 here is CASSQGQGGSYEQYF. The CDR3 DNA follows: TGTGCCAGCAGCCAGGGACAGGGAGGCTCCTACGAGCAATACTTC.

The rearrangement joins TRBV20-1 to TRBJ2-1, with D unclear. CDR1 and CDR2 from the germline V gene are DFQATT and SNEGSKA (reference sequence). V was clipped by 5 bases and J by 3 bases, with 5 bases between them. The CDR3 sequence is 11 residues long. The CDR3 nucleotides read TGCAGTGCTGGCGGCTACAATGAGCAGTTCTTC. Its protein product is CSAGGYNEQFF.

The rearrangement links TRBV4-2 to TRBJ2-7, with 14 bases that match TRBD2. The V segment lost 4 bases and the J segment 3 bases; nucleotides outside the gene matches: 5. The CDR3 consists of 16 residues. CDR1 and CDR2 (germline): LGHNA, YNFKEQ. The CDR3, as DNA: TGTGCCAGCAGCCTGGGACTAGCGGGAGCTTACTACGAGCAGTACTTC. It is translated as CASSLGLAGAYYEQYF.

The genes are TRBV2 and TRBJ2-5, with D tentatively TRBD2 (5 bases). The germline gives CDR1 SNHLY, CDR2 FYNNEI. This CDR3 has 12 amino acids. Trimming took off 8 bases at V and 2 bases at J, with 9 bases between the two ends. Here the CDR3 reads CASRRKQETQYF. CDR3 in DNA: TGTGCCAGCCGGAGGAAGCAAGAGACCCAGTACTTC. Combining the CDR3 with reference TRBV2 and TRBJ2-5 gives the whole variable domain EPEVTQTPSHQVTQMGQEVILRCVPISNHLYFYWYRQILGQKVEFLVSFYNNEISEKSEIFDDQFSVERPDGSNFTLKIRSTKLEDSAMYFCASRRKQETQYFGPGTRLLVL.

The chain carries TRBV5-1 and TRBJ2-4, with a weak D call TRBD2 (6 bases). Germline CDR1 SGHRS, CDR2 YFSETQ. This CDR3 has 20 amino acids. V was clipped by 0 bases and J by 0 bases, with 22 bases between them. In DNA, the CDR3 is TGCGCCAGCAGCTTGGATGTCTTTGTGACGGGGGAGCTAGCCAAAAACATTCAGTACTTC. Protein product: CASSLDVFVTGELAKNIQYF.

CDR3 sequence reads: CASSLFWRIYEQYF. CDR3 in DNA: TGTGCCAGCAGTTTATTCTGGAGGATTTACGAGCAGTACTTC. The J gene is TRBJ2-7, the V gene TRBV28; possibly TRBD2 for D (5 bases). V was trimmed by 1 base and J by 4 bases, leaving 11 bases between them. The CDR3 spans 14 residues. Germline V gives CDR1 MDHEN, CDR2 SYDVKM. Full variable domain (missing parts from reference TRBV28 and TRBJ2-7): DVKVTQSSRYLVKRTGEKVFLECVQDMDHENMFWYRQDPGLGLRLIYFSYDVKMKEKGDIPEGYSVSREKKERFSLILESASTNQTSMYLCASSLFWRIYEQYFGPGTRLTVT.

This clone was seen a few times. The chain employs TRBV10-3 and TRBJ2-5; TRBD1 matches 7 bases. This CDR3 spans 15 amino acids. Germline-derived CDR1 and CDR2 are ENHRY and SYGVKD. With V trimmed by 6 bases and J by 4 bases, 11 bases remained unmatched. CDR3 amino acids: CAISPTGSSGETQYF. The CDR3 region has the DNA TGTGCCATCAGCCCGACAGGGTCCTCTGGAGAGACCCAGTACTTC.

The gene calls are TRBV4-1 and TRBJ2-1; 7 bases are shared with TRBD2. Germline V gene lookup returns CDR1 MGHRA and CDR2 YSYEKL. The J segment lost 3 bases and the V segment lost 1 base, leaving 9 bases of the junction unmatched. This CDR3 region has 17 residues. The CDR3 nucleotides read TGCGCCAGCAGCCAAGCGCTCGTAGCGGGCCACTACAATGAGCAGTTCTTC. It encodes CASSQALVAGHYNEQFF.

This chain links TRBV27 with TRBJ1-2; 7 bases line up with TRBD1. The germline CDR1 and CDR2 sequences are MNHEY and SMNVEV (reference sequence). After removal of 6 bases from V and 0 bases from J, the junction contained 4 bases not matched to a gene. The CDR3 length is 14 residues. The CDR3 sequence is CASRGQQTNYGYTF. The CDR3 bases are TGTGCCAGCAGGGGACAGCAGACTAACTATGGCTACACCTTC.

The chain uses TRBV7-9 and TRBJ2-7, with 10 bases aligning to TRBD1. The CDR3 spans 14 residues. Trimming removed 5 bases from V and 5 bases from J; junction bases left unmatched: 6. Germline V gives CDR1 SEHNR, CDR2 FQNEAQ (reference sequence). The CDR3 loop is CASSRGQGHNEQYF. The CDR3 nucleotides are TGTGCCAGCAGCCGGGGACAGGGGCACAACGAGCAGTACTTC.

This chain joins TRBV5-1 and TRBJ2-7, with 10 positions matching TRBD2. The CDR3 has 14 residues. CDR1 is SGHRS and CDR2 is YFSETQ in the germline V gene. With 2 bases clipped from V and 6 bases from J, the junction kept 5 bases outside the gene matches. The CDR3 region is CASSFTSGNAEQYF. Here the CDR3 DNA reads TGCGCCAGCAGCTTCACTAGCGGGAACGCCGAGCAGTACTTC.

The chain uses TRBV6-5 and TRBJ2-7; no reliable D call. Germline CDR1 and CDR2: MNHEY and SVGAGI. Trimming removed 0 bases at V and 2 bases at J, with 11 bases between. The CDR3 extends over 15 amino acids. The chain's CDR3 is CASSYSSSNPYEQYF. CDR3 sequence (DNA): TGTGCCAGCAGTTACTCGAGCAGTAACCCCTACGAGCAGTACTTC.

The CDR3 bases are TGTGCCAGCAGCTGGGAAATAGGGGGAGGCTATGGCTACACCTTC. Protein: CASSWEIGGGYGYTF. This rearrangement joins TRBV5-5 to TRBJ1-2; D perhaps matches TRBD1 (6 bases). The CDR3 covers 15 residues. Per germline, CDR1 SGHKS and CDR2 YYEKEE (reference sequence). Trimming removed 3 bases at V and 4 bases at J, with 16 bases between.

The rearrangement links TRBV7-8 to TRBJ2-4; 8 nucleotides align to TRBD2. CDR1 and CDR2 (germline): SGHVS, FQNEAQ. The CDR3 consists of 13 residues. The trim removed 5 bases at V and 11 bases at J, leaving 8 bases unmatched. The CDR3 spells CASSPREGSVQYF. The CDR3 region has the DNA TGTGCCAGCAGCCCCCGGGAGGGAAGTGTTCAGTACTTC.

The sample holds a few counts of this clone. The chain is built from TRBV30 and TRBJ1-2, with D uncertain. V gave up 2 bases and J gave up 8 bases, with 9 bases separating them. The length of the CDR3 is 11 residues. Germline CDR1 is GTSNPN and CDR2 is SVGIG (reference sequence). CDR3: CAWSNLFGYTF. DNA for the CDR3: TGTGCCTGGAGTAACCTCTTCGGCTACACCTTC.

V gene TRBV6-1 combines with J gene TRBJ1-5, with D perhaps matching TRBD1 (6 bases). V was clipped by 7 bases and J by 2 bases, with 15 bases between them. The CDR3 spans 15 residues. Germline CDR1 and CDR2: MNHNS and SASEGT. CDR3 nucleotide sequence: TGTGCCAGCACTCGGGACACCAGGGGCAATCAGCCCCAGCATTTT. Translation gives CASTRDTRGNQPQHF.